This TCR beta chain was recovered during a study of Ad26.COV2.S vaccination and SARS-CoV-2 variants. Across the study: Donor was assigned to the Ad26.COV2.S arm of trial COV1001. Donor got 5x10^10 or 1x10^11 viral particles of Ad26.COV2.S.

Assay used: immunoSEQ multiplex PCR; TCRdb lists only in-frame clones, some missing. The table includes about 680,000 clones, more than 70% detected once. This clone was picked up one time. Specified treatment: over 15 received Ad26.COV2.S at low or high dose, single or two shots; several received placebo; per-sample allocation not given. Specimens were obtained on day 63 following the first vaccine or placebo injection. This person who donated was an adult of 18-55 years in Boston. The study used a vaccine consisting of an Ad26 vector that expressed Wuhan-strain SARS-CoV-2 spike. The receptor comes from a person aged 18 to 65 who received the Ad26.COV2.S COVID-19 vaccine or a placebo. This specimen was peripheral blood, taken in a trial of Ad26.COV2.S vaccine versus placebo.

The CDR3 reads CASRRQGTEAFF. In DNA, the CDR3 is TGTGCCAGCAGGAGACAGGGCACTGAAGCTTTCTTT. The V gene is TRBV6-5, the J gene TRBJ1-1; 7 nucleotides line up with TRBD1. This CDR3 comprises 12 residues. Germline V gene lookup returns CDR1 MNHEY and CDR2 SVGAGI. V was pared by 6 bases and J by 4 bases, with 2 bases of the junction left unmatched.